This T cell receptor beta chain derives from a study of blood T cells in healthy people across ages. Overall study results and limits: When one million T cells were used, diversity estimates were thought to be underestimates.

The use of a sample-barcoded 5' primer and a J-beta primer mix characterized a second PCR of roughly 7 to 11 cycles. MiXCR, run by TCRdb on the 5' RACE reads, gives a single entry per CDR3 protein. The sample consists of about 800,000 distinct CDR3 sequences, approximately 25% of them appearing once. CDR1 MDHEN and CDR2 SYDVKM come from the germline V gene. V lost 3 bases and J 2 bases, leaving 15 bases between the germline ends. The CDR3 runs 16 residues. Of note for this clonotype: What it binds is not known.

In addition, the sample was reused for a study of T cells of mothers and their children.

Source material: blood. The rearrangement joins TRBV28 to TRBJ2-3; D is unclear. The sequence derives from a boy between 10 and 17 years old in good health. The CDR3 here is CASSFNDGTNTDTQYF. The CDR3 coding sequence is TGTGCCAGCAGTTTCAATGATGGTACCAACACAGATACGCAGTATTTT.